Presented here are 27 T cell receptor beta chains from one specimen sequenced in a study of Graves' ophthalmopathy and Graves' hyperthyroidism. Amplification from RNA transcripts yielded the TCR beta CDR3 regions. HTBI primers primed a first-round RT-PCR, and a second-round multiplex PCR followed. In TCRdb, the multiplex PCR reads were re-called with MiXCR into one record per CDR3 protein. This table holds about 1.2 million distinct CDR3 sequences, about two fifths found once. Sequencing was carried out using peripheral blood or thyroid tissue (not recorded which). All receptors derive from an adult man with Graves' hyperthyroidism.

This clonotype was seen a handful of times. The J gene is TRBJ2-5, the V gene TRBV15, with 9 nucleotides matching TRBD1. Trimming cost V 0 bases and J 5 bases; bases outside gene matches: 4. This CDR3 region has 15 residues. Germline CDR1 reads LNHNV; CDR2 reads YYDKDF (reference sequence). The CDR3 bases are TGTGCCACCAGCAGAGAGGGACAGGGCAGGGAGACCCAGTACTTC. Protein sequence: CATSREGQGRETQYF. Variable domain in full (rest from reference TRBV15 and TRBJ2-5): DAMVIQNPRYQVTQFGKPVTLSCSQTLNHNVMYWYQQKSSQAPKLLFHYYDKDFNNEADTPDNFQSRRPNTSFCFLDIRSPGLGDTAMYLCATSREGQGRETQYFGPGTRLLVL.

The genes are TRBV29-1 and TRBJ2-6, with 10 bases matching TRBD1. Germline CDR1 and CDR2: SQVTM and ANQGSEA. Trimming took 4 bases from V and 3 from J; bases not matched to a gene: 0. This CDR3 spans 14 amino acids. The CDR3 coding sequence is TGCAGCGTTGGGACAGGGGGTGGGGCCAACGTCCTGACTTTC. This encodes CSVGTGGGANVLTF.

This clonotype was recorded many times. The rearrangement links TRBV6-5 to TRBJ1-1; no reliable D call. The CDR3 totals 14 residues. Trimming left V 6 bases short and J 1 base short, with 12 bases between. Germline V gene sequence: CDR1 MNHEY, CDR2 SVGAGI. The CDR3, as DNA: TGTGCCAGCAGCCACAGCAACCCGAACACTGAAGCTTTCTTT. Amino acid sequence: CASSHSNPNTEAFF.

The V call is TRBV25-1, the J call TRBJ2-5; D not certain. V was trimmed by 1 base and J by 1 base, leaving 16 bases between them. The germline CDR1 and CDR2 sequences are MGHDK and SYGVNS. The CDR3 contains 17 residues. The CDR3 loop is CASSESSRIEIQETQYF. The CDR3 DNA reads TGTGCCAGCAGTGAATCCTCCCGCATCGAGATCCAAGAGACCCAGTACTTC.

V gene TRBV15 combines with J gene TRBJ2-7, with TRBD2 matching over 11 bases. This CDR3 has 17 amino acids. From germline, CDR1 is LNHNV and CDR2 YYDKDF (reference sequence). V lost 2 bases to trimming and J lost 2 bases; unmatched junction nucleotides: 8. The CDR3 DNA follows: TGTGCCACCAGCAGACGGAGAACTAGCGGGAGTGCCTACGAGCAGTACTTC. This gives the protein CATSRRRTSGSAYEQYF.

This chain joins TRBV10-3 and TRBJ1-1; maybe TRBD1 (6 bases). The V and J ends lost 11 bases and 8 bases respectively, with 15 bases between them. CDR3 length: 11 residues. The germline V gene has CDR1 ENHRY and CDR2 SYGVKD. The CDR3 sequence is CASKGTLEAFF. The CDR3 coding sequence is TGTGCCTCCAAGGGGACATTAGAAGCTTTCTTT.

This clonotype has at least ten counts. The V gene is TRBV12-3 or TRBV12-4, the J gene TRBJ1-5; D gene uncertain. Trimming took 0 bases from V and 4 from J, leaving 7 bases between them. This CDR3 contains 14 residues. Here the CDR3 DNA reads TGTGCCAGCAGTTTAGCCGAGGGAAATCAGCCCCAGCATTTT. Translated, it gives CASSLAEGNQPQHF.

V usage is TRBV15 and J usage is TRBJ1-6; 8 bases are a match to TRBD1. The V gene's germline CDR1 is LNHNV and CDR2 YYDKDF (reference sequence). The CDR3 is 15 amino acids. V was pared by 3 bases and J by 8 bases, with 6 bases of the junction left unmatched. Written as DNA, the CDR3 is TGTGCCACCAGCAGGGAGCCGGGACAGGATTCACCCCTCCACTTT. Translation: CATSREPGQDSPLHF.

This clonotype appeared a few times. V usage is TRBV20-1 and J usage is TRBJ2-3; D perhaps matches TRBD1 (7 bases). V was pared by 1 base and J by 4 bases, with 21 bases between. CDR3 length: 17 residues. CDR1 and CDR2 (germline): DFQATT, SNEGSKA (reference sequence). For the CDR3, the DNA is TGCAGTGCTAGAGCGTATAGGACAGGACTAATTTCAGATACGCAGTATTTT. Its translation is CSARAYRTGLISDTQYF.

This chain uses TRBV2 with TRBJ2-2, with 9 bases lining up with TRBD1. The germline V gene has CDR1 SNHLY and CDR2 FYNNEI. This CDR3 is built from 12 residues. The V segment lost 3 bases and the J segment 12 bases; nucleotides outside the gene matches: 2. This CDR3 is CASSDGTGQLFF. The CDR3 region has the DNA TGTGCCAGCAGTGACGGGACAGGGCAGCTGTTTTTT.

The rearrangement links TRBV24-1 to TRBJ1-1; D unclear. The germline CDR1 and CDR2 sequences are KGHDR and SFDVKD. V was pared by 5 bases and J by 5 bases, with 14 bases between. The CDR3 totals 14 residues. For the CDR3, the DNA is TGTGCCACCAGTGCTCCGGGCTCGGGAACTGAAGCTTTCTTT. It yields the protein CATSAPGSGTEAFF.

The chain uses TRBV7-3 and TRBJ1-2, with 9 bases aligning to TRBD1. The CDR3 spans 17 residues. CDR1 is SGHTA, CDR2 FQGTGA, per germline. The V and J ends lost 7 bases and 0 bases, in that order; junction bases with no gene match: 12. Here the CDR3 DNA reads TGTGCCAGCATCCCGGACAGGGGCCAACGAGCTAACTATGGCTACACCTTC. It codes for CASIPDRGQRANYGYTF. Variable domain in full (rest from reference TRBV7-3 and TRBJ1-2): GAGVSQTPSNKVTEKGKYVELRCDPISGHTALYWYRQSLGQGPEFLIYFQGTGAADDSGLPNDRFFAVRPEGSVSTLKIQRTERGDSAVYLCASIPDRGQRANYGYTFGSGTRLTVV.

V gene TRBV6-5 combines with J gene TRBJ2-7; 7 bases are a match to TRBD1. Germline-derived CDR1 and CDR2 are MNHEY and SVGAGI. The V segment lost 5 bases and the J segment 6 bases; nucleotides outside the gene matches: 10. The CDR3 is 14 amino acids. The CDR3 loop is CASSPTGTPSEQYF. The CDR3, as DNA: TGTGCCAGCAGTCCGACAGGGACCCCCTCCGAGCAGTACTTC.

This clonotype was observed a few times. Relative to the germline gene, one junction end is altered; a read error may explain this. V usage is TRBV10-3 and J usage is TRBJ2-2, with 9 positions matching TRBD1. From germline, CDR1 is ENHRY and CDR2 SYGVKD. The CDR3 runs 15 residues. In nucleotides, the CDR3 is TGTGCCAGCAGTTTTACCGGGACAGGGCCCGGGGAGCTGTTTTTT. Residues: CASSFTGTGPGELFF.

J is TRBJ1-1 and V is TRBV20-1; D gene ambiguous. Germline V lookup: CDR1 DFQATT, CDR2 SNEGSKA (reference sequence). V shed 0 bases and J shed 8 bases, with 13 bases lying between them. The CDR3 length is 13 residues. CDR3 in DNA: TGCAGTGCTAGAGAACACTTGGGCAGGGAAGCTTTCTTT. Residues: CSAREHLGREAFF.

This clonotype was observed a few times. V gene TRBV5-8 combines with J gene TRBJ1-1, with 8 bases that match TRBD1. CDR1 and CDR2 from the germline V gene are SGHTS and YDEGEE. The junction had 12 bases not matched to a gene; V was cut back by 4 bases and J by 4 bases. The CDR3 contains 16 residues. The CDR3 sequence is CASSPVRDRTITEAFF. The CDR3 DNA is TGTGCCAGCAGCCCCGTTAGGGACAGGACCATCACTGAAGCTTTCTTT.

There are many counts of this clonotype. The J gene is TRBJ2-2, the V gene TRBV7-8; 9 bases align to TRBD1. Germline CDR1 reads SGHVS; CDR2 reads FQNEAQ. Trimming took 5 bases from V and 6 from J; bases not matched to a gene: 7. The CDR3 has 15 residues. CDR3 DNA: TGTGCCAGCAGCCCGGGGACAGGGAAGGCCGGGGAGCTGTTTTTT. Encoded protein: CASSPGTGKAGELFF.

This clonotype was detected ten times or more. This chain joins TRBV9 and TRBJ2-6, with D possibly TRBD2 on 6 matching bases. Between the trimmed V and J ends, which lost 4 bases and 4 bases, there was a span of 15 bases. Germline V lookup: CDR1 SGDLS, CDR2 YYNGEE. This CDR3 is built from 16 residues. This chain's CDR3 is CASSFPRGSGANVLTF. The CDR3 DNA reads TGTGCCAGCAGCTTTCCTCGGGGGAGCGGGGCCAACGTCCTGACTTTC.

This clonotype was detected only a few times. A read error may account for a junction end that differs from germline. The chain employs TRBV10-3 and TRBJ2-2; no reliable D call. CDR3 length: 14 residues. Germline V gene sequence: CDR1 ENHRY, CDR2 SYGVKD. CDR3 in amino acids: CASTLVWNAGELFF. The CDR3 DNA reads TGTGCCAGCACCCTAGTCTGGAACGCCGGGGAGCTGTTTTTT.

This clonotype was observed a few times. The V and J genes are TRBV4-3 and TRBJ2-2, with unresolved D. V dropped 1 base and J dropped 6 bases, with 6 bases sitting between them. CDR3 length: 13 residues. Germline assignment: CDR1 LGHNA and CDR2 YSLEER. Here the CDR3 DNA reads TGCGCCAGCAGCCAAGTTTTTCCCGGGGAGCTGTTTTTT. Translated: CASSQVFPGELFF.

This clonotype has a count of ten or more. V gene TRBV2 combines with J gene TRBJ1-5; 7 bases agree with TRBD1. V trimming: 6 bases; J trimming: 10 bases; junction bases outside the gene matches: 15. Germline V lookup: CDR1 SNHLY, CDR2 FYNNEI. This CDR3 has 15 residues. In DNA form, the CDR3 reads TGTGCCAGCAGCGGGACCCTGGACAGGTTTACTCCCCAGCATTTT. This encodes CASSGTLDRFTPQHF.

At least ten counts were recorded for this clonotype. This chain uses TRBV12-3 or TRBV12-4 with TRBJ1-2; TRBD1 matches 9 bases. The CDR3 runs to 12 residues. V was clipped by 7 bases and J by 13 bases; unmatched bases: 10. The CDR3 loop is CASTRDRALCTF. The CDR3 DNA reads TGTGCCAGCACCCGGGACAGGGCCCTCTGCACCTTC.

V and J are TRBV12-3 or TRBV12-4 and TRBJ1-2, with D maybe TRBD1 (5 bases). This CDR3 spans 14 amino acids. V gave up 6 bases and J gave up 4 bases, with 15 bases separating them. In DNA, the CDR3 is TGTGCCAGCAGACTACAGGAGAGAAGCTATGGCTACACCTTC. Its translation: CASRLQERSYGYTF.

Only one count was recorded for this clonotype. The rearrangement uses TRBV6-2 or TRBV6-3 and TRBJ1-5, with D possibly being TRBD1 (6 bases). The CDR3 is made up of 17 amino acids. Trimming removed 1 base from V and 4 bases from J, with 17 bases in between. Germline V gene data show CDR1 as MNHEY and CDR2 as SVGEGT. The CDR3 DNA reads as TGTGCCAGCAGTTACTTTCAAGGGGGAAATTTTAATCAGCCCCAGCATTTT. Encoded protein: CASSYFQGGNFNQPQHF.

CDR3 sequence (DNA): TGTGCCAGCAGCCCCCCCGCGGGAGAAGAGGAGACCCAGTACTTC. Translation: CASSPPAGEEETQYF. The chain uses TRBV9 and TRBJ2-5, with TRBD2 matching 7 bases. After removal of 4 bases from V and 5 bases from J, the junction contained 11 bases not matched to a gene. The CDR3 loop spans 15 amino acids. Germline lookup yields CDR1 SGDLS and CDR2 YYNGEE.

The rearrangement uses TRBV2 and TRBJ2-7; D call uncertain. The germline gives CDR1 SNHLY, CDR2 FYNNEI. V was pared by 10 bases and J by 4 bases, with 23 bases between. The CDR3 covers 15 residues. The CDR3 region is CAISESHRQIYEQYF. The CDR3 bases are TGTGCCATTTCCGAGAGTCACCGCCAGATTTACGAGCAGTACTTC.

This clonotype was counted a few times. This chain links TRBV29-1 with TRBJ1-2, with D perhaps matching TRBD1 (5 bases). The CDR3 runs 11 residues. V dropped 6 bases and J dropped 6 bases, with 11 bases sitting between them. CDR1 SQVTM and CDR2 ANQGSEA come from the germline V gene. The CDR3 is CSVGAANGYTF. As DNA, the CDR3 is TGCAGCGTCGGGGCAGCAAATGGCTACACCTTC.